This TCR beta chain was sequenced during a study of blood T cell repertoires in COVID-19. Study-wide context: From the United States, Italy and Spain came samples of acute and convalescent COVID-19. T cells, B-cell-depleted T cells, or PBMCs provided the cDNA or gDNA that served as material.

Original processing notes: Reference gene primer amplification in the assay estimated nucleated cell counts. Only in-frame clones appear in the TCRdb table, and some are missing; sequencing was by immunoSEQ multiplex PCR. V, J and clone size are taken as reported in that table, and D and trimming were inferred from the DNA itself. Here the sample spans around 150,000 clones, 76% being singletons. Sequencing used peripheral blood. The source of this sequence is a woman at least 80 years old with active or convalescent COVID-19.

CDR3 sequence reads: CASSLRRGRRVLNTEAFF. In DNA form, the CDR3 reads TGTGCCAGCAGCTTACGTAGGGGGCGCAGGGTCTTGAACACTGAAGCTTTCTTT. This sequence joins TRBV11-2 and TRBJ1-1, with 7 bases aligning to TRBD1. CDR3 size: 18 residues. Germline loops: CDR1 SGHAT, CDR2 FQNNGV. V lost 2 bases to trimming and J lost 0 bases; unmatched junction nucleotides: 12. Using reference TRBV11-2 and TRBJ1-1 for the parts outside the CDR3, the full variable domain is EAGVAQSPRYKIIEKRQSVAFWCNPISGHATLYWYQQILGQGPKLLIQFQNNGVVDDSQLPKDRFSAERLKGVDSTLKIQPAKLEDSAVYLCASSLRRGRRVLNTEAFFGQGTRLTVV.